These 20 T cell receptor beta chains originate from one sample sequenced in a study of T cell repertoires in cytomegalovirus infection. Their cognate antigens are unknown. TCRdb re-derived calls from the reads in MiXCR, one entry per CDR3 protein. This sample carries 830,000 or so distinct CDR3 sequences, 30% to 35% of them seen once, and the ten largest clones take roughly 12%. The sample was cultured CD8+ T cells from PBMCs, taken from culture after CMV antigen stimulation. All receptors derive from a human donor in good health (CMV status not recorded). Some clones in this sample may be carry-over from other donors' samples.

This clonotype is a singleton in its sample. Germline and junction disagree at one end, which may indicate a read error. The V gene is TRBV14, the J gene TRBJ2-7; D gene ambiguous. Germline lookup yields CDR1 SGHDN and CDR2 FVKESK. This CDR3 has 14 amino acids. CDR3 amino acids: CVSSQGSSDYEQYF. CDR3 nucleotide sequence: TGTGTCAGCAGCCAAGGGTCCAGTGACTACGAGCAGTACTTC.

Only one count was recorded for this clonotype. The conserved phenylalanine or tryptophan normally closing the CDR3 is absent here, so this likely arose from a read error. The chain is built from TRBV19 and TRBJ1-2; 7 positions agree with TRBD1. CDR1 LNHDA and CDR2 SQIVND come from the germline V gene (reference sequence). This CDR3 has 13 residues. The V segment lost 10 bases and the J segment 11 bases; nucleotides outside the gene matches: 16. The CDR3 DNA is TGTGCCACCCCGACAGGGCTAGAAGCTTTGTACACCATC. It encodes CATPTGLEALYTI.

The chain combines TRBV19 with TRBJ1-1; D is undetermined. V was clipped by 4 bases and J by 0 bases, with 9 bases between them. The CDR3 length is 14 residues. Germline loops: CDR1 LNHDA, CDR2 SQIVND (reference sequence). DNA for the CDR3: TGTGCCAGTAGTAGAACGACCATGAACACTGAAGCTTTCTTT. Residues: CASSRTTMNTEAFF.

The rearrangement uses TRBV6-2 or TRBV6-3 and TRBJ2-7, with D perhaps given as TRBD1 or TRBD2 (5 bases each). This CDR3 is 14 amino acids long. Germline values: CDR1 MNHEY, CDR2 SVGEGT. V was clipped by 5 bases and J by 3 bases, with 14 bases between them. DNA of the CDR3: TGTGCCAGCAGTCGGGTCGGGGACGGCTACGAGCAGTACGTC. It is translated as CASSRVGDGYEQYV.

For the CDR3, the DNA is TGTGCCAGCAGTGAATTGTTAGGCGGGAACACTGAAGCTTTCTTT. Amino acid sequence: CASSELLGGNTEAFF. The rearrangement uses TRBV25-1 and TRBJ1-1; the D is unclear. The germline V gene has CDR1 MGHDK and CDR2 SYGVNS. Trimming removed 1 base at V and 1 base at J, with 10 bases between. This CDR3 has 15 amino acids.

The CDR3, as DNA: TGTGCCAGCAGTCCGACAGGGGTAGTACAGCCCCAGCATTTT. Its translation: CASSPTGVVQPQHF. V gene TRBV27 combines with J gene TRBJ1-5, with TRBD1 matching over 8 bases. The V segment lost 5 bases and the J segment 7 bases; nucleotides outside the gene matches: 7. The germline gives CDR1 MNHEY, CDR2 SMNVEV (reference sequence). The length of the CDR3 is 14 residues.

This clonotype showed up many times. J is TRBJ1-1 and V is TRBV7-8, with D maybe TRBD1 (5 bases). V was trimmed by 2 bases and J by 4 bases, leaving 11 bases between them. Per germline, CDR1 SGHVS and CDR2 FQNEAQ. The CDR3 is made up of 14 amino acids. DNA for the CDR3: TGTGCCAGCAGCTTAAGAGGGGTCGGCACTGAAGCTTTCTTT. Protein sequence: CASSLRGVGTEAFF.

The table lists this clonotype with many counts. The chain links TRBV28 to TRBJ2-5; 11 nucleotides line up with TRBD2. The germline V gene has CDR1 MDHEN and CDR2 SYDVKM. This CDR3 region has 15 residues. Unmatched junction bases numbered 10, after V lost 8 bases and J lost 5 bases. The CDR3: CASGELAGEVETQYF. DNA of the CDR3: TGTGCCAGCGGGGAACTAGCGGGGGAGGTGGAGACCCAGTACTTC.

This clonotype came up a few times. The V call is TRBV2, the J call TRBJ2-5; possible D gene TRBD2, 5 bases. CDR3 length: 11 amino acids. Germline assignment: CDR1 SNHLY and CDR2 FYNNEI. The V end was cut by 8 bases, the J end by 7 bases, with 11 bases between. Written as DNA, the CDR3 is TGTGCCAGCTTAACTAGGTCGACCCAGTACTTC. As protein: CASLTRSTQYF.

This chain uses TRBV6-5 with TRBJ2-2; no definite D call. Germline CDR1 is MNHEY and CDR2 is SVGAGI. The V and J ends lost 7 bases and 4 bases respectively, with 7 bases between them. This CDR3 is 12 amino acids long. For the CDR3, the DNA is TGTGCCAGCACGGAGATCACCGGGGAGCTGTTTTTT. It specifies CASTEITGELFF.

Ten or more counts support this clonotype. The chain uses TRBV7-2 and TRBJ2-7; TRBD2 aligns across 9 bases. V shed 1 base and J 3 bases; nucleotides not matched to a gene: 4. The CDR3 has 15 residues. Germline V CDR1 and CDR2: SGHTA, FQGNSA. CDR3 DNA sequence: TGTGCCAGCAGCTTAGTAGCGGGGGCCCTCTACGAGCAGTACTTC. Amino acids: CASSLVAGALYEQYF.

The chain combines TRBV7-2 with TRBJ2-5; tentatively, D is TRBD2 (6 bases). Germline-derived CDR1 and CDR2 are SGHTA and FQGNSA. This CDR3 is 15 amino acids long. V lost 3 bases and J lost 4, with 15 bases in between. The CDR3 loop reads CASSFTPGERETQYF. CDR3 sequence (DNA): TGTGCCAGCAGCTTTACCCCGGGGGAGCGAGAGACCCAGTACTTC.

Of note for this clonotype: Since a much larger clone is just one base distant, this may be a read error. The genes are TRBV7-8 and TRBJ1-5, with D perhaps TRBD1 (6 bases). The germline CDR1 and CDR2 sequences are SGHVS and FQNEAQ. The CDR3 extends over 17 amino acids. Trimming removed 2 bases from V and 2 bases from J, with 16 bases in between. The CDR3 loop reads CASSLTEGVMGNQPQHF. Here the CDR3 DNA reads TGTGCCAGCAGCTTAACCGAGGGGGTGATGGGCAATCAGCCCCAGCATTTT.

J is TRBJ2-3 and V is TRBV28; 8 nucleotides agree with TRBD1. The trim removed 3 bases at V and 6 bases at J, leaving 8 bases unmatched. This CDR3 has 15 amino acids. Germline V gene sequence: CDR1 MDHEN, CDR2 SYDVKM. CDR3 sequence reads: CASSFRAGGSDTQYF. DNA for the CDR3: TGTGCCAGCAGTTTTAGGGCAGGGGGCTCGGATACGCAGTATTTT.

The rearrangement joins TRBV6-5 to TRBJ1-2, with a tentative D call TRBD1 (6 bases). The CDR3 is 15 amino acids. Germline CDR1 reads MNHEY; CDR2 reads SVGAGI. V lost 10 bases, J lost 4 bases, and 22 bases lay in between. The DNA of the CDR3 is TGTGCCACCAGACAGGACCTAAATGCCGGCTATGGCTACACCTTC. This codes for CATRQDLNAGYGYTF.

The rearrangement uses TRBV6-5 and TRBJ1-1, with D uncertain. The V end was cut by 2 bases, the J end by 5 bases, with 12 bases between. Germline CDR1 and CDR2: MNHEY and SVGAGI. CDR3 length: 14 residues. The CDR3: CASSYASLGTEAFF. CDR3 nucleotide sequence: TGTGCCAGCAGTTACGCATCGTTAGGGACTGAAGCTTTCTTT.

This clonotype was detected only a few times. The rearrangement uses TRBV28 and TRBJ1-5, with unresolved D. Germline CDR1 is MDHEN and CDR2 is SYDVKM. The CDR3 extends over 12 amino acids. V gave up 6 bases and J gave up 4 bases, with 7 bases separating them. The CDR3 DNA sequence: TGTGCCAGCAGGCGGAGGAATCAGCCCCAGCATTTT. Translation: CASRRRNQPQHF.

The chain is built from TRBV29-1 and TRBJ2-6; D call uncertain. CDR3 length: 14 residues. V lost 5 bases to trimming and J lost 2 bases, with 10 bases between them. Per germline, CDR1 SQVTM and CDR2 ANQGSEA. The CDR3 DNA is TGCAGCGTTCTAGGGCATCCTGGGGCCAACGTCCTGACTTTC. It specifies CSVLGHPGANVLTF.

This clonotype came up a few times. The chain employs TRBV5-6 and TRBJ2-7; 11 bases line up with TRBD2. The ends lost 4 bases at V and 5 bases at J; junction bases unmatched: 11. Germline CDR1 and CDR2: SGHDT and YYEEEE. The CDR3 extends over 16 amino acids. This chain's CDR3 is CASSRLAGGRINEQYF. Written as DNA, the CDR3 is TGTGCCAGCAGCAGATTAGCGGGGGGGAGGATAAACGAGCAGTACTTC.

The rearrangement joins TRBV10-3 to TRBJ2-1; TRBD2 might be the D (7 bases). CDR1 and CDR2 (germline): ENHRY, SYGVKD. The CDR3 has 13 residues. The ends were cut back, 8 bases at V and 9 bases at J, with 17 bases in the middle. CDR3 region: CAIARGGEGEQFF. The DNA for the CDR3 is TGTGCCATCGCCCGAGGGGGGGAAGGTGAGCAGTTCTTC.